These 12 T cell receptor beta chains came from one sample sequenced in a study of blood T cell repertoires in COVID-19. The assay was immunoSEQ multiplex PCR, and TCRdb's table has in-frame clones only and misses some. The sample comprises tens of thousands of clones, around nine tenths of which are singletons, and roughly 0.35% rests with the top ten. Material: peripheral blood. These receptors all come from a man in his fifties with COVID-19, enrolled during active disease.

This sequence joins TRBV4-2 and TRBJ2-1; the match to TRBD1 covers 10 bases. This CDR3 has 15 residues. CDR1 and CDR2 (germline): LGHNA, YNFKEQ. The V gene end was trimmed by 4 bases and the J gene end by 5 bases; junction bases not matched to a gene: 5. This chain's CDR3 is CASSPGQGGNNEQFF. CDR3 bases: TGTGCCAGCAGCCCTGGACAGGGGGGTAACAATGAGCAGTTCTTC.

The V call is TRBV3-1 (or the pseudogene TRBV3-2), the J call TRBJ1-2; 8 bases align to TRBD1. From germline, CDR1 is LGHDT and CDR2 YNNKEL (reference sequence). J gave up 3 bases and V 2 bases, and 5 bases lay outside the gene matches. The length of the CDR3 is 15 residues. CDR3 DNA: TGTGCCAGCAGCCAATACGAGACAGGGGACTATGGCTACACCTTC. This gives the protein CASSQYETGDYGYTF.

Remarks on this clone: Other DNA sequences of this sample code for an identical CDR3. The chain joins TRBV19 to TRBJ1-2, with D unresolved. The CDR3 contains 14 residues. Germline V gene lookup returns CDR1 LNHDA and CDR2 SQIVND (reference sequence). V gave up 2 bases and J gave up 2 bases, with 9 bases separating them. The CDR3 spells CASSIRDSNYGYTF. The CDR3 region has the DNA TGTGCCAGTAGTATAAGAGATTCCAACTATGGCTACACCTTC.

In this sample, this clone turned up once. V usage is TRBV18 and J usage is TRBJ2-1, with D perhaps TRBD1 (5 bases). The CDR3 length is 13 residues. The V and J ends lost 2 bases and 9 bases respectively, with 11 bases between them. Germline-derived CDR1 and CDR2 are KGHSH and LQKENI. DNA of the CDR3: TGTGCCAGCTCACCAAGCACAGGCATTGAGCAGTTCTTC. Amino acid sequence: CASSPSTGIEQFF.

This sequence joins TRBV5-1 and TRBJ1-3; TRBD1 matches at 7 bases. V shed 0 bases and J 2 bases; nucleotides not matched to a gene: 2. The CDR3 covers 15 residues. Germline loops: CDR1 SGHRS, CDR2 YFSETQ. As DNA, the CDR3 is TGCGCCAGCAGCTTGGATGGACAGGCTGGAAACACCATATATTTT. This translates into CASSLDGQAGNTIYF.

The chain employs TRBV11-2 and TRBJ2-7, with TRBD2 matching 8 bases. The CDR3 runs to 12 residues. Per germline, CDR1 SGHAT and CDR2 FQNNGV. Here the CDR3 DNA reads TGTGGCTGGAGCGGGAGCTCCTACGAGCAGTACTTC. Its translation is CGWSGSSYEQYF. The full variable domain, with the rest looked up from reference TRBV11-2 and TRBJ2-7, is EAGVAQSPRYKIIEKRQSVAFWCNPISGHATLYWYQQILGQGPKLLIQFQNNGVVDDSQLPKDRFSAERLKGVDSTLKIQPAKLEDSAVYLCGWSGSSYEQYFGPGTRLTVT.

This sequence joins TRBV5-1 and TRBJ2-1; TRBD2 might be the D (5 bases). Germline CDR1 and CDR2: SGHRS and YFSETQ. Trimming removed 0 bases at V and 0 bases at J, with 7 bases between. This CDR3 is 15 amino acids long. CDR3 sequence (DNA): TGCGCCAGCAGCTTGGATGGGAGCTCCTACAATGAGCAGTTCTTC. Encoded protein: CASSLDGSSYNEQFF.

The chain has TRBV4-2 and TRBJ2-1; tentatively, D is TRBD2 (6 bases). Trimming left V 0 bases short and J 6 bases short, with 12 bases between. Germline V gene sequence: CDR1 LGHNA, CDR2 YNFKEQ. The length of the CDR3 is 15 residues. The DNA of the CDR3 is TGTGCCAGCAGCCAAGAGGGGGGAGGTACCAATGAGCAGTTCTTC. This encodes CASSQEGGGTNEQFF.

This chain joins TRBV6-5 and TRBJ2-7; 8 positions match TRBD1. The germline V gene has CDR1 MNHEY and CDR2 SVGAGI. The trim removed 6 bases at V and 2 bases at J, leaving 9 bases unmatched. The CDR3 spans 15 residues. Here the CDR3 DNA reads TGTGCCAGCAGAGCCGGGACAGGCCTTCCCTACGAGCAGTACTTC. Amino acids: CASRAGTGLPYEQYF.

The chain has TRBV4-1 and TRBJ2-2, with D hard to call. Trimming stripped 1 base from V and 6 bases from J, with 6 bases between. Germline loops: CDR1 MGHRA, CDR2 YSYEKL. The CDR3 contains 13 residues. The DNA for the CDR3 is TGCGCCAGCAGCCAAGTAATCTCCGGGGAGCTGTTTTTT. Protein sequence: CASSQVISGELFF.

The rearrangement links TRBV5-1 to TRBJ1-2; 11 positions agree with TRBD1. Germline lookup yields CDR1 SGHRS and CDR2 YFSETQ. The CDR3 is 14 residues long. V was pared by 3 bases and J by 5 bases, with 3 bases of the junction left unmatched. The CDR3 nucleotides are TGCGCCAGCAGCTCCGGGACAGGGGGGTATGGCTACACCTTC. As protein: CASSSGTGGYGYTF.

This chain uses TRBV19 with TRBJ2-2, with a weak D call TRBD1 (5 bases). CDR1 and CDR2 from the germline V gene are LNHDA and SQIVND (reference sequence). The CDR3 is 13 amino acids. Trimming shortened V by 2 bases and J by 5 bases, and 6 bases separated the two germline ends. The CDR3 sequence is CASSIQGTGELFF. The CDR3 region has the DNA TGTGCCAGTAGTATACAGGGTACCGGGGAGCTGTTTTTT.